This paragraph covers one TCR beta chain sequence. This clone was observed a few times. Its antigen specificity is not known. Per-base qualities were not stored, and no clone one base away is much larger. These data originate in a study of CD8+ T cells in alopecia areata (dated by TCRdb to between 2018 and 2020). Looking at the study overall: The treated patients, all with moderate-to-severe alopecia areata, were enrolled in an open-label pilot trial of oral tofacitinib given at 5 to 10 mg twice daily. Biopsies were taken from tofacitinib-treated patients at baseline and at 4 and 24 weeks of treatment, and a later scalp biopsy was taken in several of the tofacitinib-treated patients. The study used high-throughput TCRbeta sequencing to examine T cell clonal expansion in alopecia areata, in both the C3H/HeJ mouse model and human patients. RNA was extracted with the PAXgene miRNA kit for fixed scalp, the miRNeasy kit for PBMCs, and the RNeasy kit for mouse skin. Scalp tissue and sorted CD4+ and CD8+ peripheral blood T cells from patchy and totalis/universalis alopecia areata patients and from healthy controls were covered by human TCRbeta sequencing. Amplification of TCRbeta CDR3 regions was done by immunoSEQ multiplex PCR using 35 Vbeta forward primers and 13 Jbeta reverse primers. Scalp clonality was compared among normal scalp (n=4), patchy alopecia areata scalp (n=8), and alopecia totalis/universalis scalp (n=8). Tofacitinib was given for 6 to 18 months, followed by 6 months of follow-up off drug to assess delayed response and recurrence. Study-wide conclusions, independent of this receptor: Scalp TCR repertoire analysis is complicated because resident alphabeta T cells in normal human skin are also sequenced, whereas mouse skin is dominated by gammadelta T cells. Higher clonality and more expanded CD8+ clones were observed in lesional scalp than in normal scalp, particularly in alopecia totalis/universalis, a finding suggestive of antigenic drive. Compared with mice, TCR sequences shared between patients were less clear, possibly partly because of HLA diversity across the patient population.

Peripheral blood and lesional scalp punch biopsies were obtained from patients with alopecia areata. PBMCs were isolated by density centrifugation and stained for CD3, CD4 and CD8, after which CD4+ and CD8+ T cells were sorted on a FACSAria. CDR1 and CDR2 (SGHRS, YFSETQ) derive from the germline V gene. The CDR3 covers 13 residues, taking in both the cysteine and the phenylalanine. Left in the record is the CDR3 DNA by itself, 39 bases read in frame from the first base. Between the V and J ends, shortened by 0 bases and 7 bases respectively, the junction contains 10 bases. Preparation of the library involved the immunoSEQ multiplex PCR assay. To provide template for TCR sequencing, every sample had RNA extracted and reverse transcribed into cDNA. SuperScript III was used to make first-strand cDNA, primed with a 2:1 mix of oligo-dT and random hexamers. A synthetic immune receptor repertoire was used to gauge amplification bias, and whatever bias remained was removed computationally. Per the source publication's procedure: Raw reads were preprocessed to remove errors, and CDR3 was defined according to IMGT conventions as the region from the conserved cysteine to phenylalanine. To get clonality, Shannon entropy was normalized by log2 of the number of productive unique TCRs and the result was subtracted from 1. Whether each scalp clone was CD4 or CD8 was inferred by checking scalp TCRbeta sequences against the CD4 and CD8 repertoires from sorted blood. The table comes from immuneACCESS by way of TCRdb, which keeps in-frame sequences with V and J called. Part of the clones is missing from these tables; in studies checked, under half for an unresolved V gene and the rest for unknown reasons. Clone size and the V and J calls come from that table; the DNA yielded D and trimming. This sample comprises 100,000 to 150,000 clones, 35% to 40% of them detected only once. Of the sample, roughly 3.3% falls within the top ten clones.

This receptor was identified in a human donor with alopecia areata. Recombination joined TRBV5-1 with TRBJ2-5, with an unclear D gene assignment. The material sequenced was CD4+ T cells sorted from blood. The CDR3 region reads CASSLESTGTQYF. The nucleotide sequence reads TGCGCCAGCAGCTTGGAATCTACTGGGACCCAGTACTTC.